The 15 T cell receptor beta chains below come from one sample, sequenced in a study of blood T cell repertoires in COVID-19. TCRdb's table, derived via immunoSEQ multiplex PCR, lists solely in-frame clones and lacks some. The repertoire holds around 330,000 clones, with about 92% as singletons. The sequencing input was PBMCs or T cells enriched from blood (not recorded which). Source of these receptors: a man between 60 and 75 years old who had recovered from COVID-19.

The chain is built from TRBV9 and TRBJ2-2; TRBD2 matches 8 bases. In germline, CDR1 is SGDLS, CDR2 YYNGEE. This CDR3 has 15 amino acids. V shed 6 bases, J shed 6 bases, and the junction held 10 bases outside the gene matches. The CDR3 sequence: CASNAGTSGAGELFF. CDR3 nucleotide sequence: TGTGCCAGCAACGCGGGGACTAGTGGGGCCGGGGAGCTGTTTTTT.

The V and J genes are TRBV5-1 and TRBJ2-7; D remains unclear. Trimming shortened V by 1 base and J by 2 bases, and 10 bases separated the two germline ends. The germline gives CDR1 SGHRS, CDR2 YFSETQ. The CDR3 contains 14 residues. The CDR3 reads CASSLLLTAYEQYF. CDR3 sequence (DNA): TGCGCCAGCAGCTTGCTTCTCACAGCCTACGAGCAGTACTTC.

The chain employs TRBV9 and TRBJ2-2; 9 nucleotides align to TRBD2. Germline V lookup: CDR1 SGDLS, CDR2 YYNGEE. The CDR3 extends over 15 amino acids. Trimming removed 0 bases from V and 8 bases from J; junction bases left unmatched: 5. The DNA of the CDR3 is TGTGCCAGCAGCGTAGAGTTAGCGGGAGTAGGGGAGCTGTTTTTT. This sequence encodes CASSVELAGVGELFF.

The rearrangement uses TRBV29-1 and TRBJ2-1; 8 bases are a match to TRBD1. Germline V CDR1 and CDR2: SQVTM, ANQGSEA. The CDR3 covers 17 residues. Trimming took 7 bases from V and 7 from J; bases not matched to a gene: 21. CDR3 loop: CSAGDRAAGGYVNEQFF. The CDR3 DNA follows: TGCAGCGCGGGCGACCGAGCGGCAGGGGGCTACGTAAATGAGCAGTTCTTC.

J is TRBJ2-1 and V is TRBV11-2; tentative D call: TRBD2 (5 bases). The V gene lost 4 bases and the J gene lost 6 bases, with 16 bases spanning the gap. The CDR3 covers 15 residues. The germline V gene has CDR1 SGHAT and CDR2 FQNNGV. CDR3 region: CASSSPMGAGNEQFF. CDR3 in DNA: TGTGCCAGCAGCTCTCCGATGGGAGCTGGCAATGAGCAGTTCTTC.

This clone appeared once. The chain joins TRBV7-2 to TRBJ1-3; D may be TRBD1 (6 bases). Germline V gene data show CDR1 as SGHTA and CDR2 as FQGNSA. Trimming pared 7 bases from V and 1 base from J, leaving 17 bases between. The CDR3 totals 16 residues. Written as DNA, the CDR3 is TGTGCCAGCACCCCGCCCAGGGGCTTTTCTGGAAACACCATATATTTT. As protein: CASTPPRGFSGNTIYF.

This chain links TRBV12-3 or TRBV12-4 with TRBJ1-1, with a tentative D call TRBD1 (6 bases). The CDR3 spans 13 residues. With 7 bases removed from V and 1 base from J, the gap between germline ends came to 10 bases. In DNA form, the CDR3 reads TGTGCCAGCATTGGGGGCCGGAACACTGAAGCTTTCTTT. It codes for CASIGGRNTEAFF.

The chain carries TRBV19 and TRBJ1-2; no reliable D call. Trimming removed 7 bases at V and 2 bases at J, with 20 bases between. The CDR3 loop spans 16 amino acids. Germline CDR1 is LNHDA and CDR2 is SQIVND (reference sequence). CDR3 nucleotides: TGTGCCAGTACACCATATTGGCAGGCGAAAAACTATGGCTACACCTTC. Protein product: CASTPYWQAKNYGYTF.

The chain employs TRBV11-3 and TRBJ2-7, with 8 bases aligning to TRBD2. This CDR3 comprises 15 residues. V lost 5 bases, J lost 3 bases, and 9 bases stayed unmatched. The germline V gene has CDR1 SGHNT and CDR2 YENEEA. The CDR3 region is CASSQRELPLYEQYF. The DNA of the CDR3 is TGTGCCAGCAGCCAGCGGGAGCTTCCCCTCTACGAGCAGTACTTC.

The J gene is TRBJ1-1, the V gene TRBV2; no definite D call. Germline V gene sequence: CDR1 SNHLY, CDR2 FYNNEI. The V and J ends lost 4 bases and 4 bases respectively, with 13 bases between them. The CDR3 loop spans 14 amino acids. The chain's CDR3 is CASSVEGRGTEAFF. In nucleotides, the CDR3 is TGTGCCAGCAGTGTCGAGGGCCGGGGCACTGAAGCTTTCTTT.

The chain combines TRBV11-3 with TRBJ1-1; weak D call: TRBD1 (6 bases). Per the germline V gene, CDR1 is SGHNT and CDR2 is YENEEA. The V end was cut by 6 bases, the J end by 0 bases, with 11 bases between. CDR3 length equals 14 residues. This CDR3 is CASRTTGVNTEAFF. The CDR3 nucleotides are TGTGCCAGCAGAACGACAGGAGTGAACACTGAAGCTTTCTTT.

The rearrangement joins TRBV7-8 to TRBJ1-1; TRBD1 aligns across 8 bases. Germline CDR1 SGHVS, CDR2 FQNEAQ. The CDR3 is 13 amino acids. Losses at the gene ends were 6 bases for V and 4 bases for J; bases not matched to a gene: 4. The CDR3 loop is CASRETGGTEAFF. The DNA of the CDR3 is TGTGCCAGCAGGGAAACAGGGGGCACTGAAGCTTTCTTT.

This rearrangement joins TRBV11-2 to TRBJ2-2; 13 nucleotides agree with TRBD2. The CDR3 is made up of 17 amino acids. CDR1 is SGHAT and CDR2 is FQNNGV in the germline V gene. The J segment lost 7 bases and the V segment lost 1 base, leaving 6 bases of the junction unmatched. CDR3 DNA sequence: TGTGCCAGCAGCTTAGTTCGGACTAGCGGGAGTGGCGGGGAGCTGTTTTTT. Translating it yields CASSLVRTSGSGGELFF.

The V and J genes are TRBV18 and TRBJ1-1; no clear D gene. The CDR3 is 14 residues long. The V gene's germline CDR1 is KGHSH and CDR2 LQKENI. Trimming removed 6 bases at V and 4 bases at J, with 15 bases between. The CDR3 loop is CASSPGGLRTEAFF. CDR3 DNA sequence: TGTGCCAGCTCCCCAGGAGGGCTTCGCACTGAAGCTTTCTTT.

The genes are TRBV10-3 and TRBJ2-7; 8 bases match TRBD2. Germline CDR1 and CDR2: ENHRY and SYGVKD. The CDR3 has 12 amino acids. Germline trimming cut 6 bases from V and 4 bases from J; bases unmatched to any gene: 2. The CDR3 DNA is TGTGCCATCAGAGGACTAGCTTACGAGCAGTACTTC. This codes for CAIRGLAYEQYF.